One and the same sample provided the 25 T cell receptor beta chains below, sequenced in a study of shared clonotypes between healthy human individuals. Sequencing used immunoSEQ multiplex PCR; TCRdb keeps in-frame clones, though not all of them. Of some 2 million clones in the sample, 85% to 95% were seen once. Sequenced sample: naive CD4+ T cells sorted from blood. This sample's subset: CD45RA+ positively selected. The receptors were gathered from a man aged 18 to 29 in good health.

The chain has TRBV7-2 and TRBJ2-7, with D maybe TRBD1 (6 bases). V lost 2 bases and J 7 bases, leaving 18 bases between the germline ends. From germline, CDR1 is SGHTA and CDR2 FQGNSA. CDR3 length: 15 amino acids. The CDR3 region is CASSLQGREASEQYF. The CDR3 nucleotides are TGTGCCAGCAGCTTACAGGGGAGAGAGGCTAGTGAGCAGTACTTC.

The CDR3, as DNA: TGTGCCGAGAAAGGTAAGGGGACAGGGGGCTACCAAGAGACCCAGTACTTC. It yields the protein CAEKGKGTGGYQETQYF. The chain is built from TRBV5-6 and TRBJ2-5, with 12 bases matching TRBD1. V shed 10 bases and J 0 bases; nucleotides not matched to a gene: 13. The CDR3 is 17 residues long. In germline, CDR1 is SGHDT, CDR2 YYEEEE.

The V gene is TRBV6-5, the J gene TRBJ2-5; D is unresolved. V lost 2 bases, J lost 4 bases, and 8 bases lay in between. This CDR3 is 13 amino acids long. The V gene's germline CDR1 is MNHEY and CDR2 SVGAGI. For the CDR3, the DNA is TGTGCCAGCAGTTACAGCCCGGGAGAGACCCAGTACTTC. Translated, it gives CASSYSPGETQYF.

The chain links TRBV25-1 to TRBJ1-2; D is unclear. CDR1 is MGHDK and CDR2 is SYGVNS in the germline V gene. The CDR3 spans 14 residues. V was clipped by 3 bases and J by 2 bases, with 10 bases between them. DNA of the CDR3: TGTGCCAGCAGTGACCATGGTGTGAACTATGGCTACACCTTC. It is translated as CASSDHGVNYGYTF.

The CDR3 reads CASSFGPGANVLTF. CDR3 in DNA: TGTGCCAGCAGCTTCGGCCCCGGGGCCAACGTCCTGACTTTC. The chain has TRBV7-9 and TRBJ2-6, with D unresolved. Between the trimmed V and J ends, which lost 3 bases and 4 bases, there was a span of 7 bases. Germline assignment: CDR1 SEHNR and CDR2 FQNEAQ (reference sequence). The CDR3 loop spans 14 amino acids. The full variable domain, completed using reference TRBV7-9 and TRBJ2-6, is DTGVSQNPRHKITKRGQNVTFRCDPISEHNRLYWYRQTLGQGPEFLTYFQNEAQLEKSRLLSDRFSAERPKGSFSTLEIQRTEQGDSAMYLCASSFGPGANVLTFGAGSRLTVL.

The chain has TRBV5-1 and TRBJ2-2; TRBD1 aligns across 9 bases. J lost 14 bases, V lost 1 base, and 9 bases had no gene match. The CDR3 is 14 residues long. Looked up from germline, CDR1 is SGHRS and CDR2 is YFSETQ. CDR3 protein: CASSLQSGQGYLFF. In DNA, the CDR3 is TGCGCCAGCAGCTTGCAATCCGGACAGGGGTACCTGTTTTTT.

This clone was recorded only once. The rearrangement uses TRBV29-1 and TRBJ2-7; tentative D call: TRBD1 (6 bases). CDR3 length: 12 residues. Germline values: CDR1 SQVTM, CDR2 ANQGSEA. V shed 4 bases and J shed 4 bases, with 11 bases lying between them. CDR3: CSVGRTEYEQYF. The CDR3 DNA reads as TGCAGCGTTGGACGGACAGAGTACGAGCAGTACTTC.

This clone occurred once. The V call is TRBV19, the J call TRBJ2-5; D is unclear. The CDR3 spans 14 residues. Germline lookup yields CDR1 LNHDA and CDR2 SQIVND (reference sequence). The V and J ends lost 6 bases and 2 bases respectively, with 13 bases between them. The CDR3 reads CASSDTTFQETQYF. The CDR3 nucleotides read TGTGCCAGTAGCGATACGACATTTCAAGAGACCCAGTACTTC.

The rearrangement links TRBV28 to TRBJ1-6; 8 nucleotides match TRBD1. This CDR3 is 16 amino acids long. Looked up from germline, CDR1 is MDHEN and CDR2 is SYDVKM. With V trimmed by 3 bases and J by 7 bases, 8 bases remained unmatched. As DNA, the CDR3 is TGTGCCAGCAGTTTGGGTGGACAGGGACTAAATTCACCCCTCCACTTT. Residues: CASSLGGQGLNSPLHF. Drawing the rest from reference TRBV28 and TRBJ1-6, the complete variable domain is DVKVTQSSRYLVKRTGEKVFLECVQDMDHENMFWYRQDPGLGLRLIYFSYDVKMKEKGDIPEGYSVSREKKERFSLILESASTNQTSMYLCASSLGGQGLNSPLHFGNGTRLTVT.

With respect to this clone: One end of the junction varies from germline; a read error may be responsible. V usage is TRBV7-7 and J usage is TRBJ2-7, with D perhaps matching TRBD1 (6 bases). The CDR3 is 15 residues long. Germline loops: CDR1 SSHAT, CDR2 FNYEAQ (reference sequence). In nucleotides, the CDR3 is TGTGCTAGCAGCTTAGCTACAGGGACCGGCTACGAGCAGTACTTC. It translates to CASSLATGTGYEQYF.

V usage is TRBV28 and J usage is TRBJ2-5; D may correspond to TRBD1 or TRBD2 (6 bases each). CDR1 MDHEN and CDR2 SYDVKM come from the germline V gene. Trimming took off 7 bases at V and 2 bases at J, with 17 bases between the two ends. The CDR3 has 15 residues. The CDR3: CASTERGAVQETQYF. Written as DNA, the CDR3 is TGTGCCAGCACCGAGAGGGGGGCCGTACAAGAGACCCAGTACTTC.

The chain links TRBV7-9 to TRBJ2-1, with 9 bases that match TRBD2. The CDR3 totals 12 residues. CDR1 is SEHNR, CDR2 FQNEAQ, per germline (reference sequence). J was trimmed by 10 bases and V by 6 bases; bases with no gene match: 4. The CDR3 sequence is CASRFSGGEQFF. The CDR3 region has the DNA TGTGCCAGCAGGTTTAGCGGGGGCGAGCAGTTCTTC. The variable domain in full, with the rest retrieved from reference TRBV7-9 and TRBJ2-1, is DTGVSQNPRHKITKRGQNVTFRCDPISEHNRLYWYRQTLGQGPEFLTYFQNEAQLEKSRLLSDRFSAERPKGSFSTLEIQRTEQGDSAMYLCASRFSGGEQFFGPGTRLTVL.

The CDR3 DNA is TGTGCCAGCAGTCCGCTGGACAGGACTGAAGCTTTCTTT. Translated: CASSPLDRTEAFF. The rearrangement links TRBV28 to TRBJ1-1; 7 bases match TRBD1. Germline V gene data show CDR1 as MDHEN and CDR2 as SYDVKM. This CDR3 is built from 13 residues. The junction had 5 bases not matched to a gene; V was cut back by 5 bases and J by 5 bases.

The chain is built from TRBV25-1 and TRBJ1-6, with TRBD1 matching over 8 bases. With 1 base clipped from V and 10 bases from J, the junction kept 6 bases outside the gene matches. This CDR3 region has 15 residues. Germline CDR1 MGHDK, CDR2 SYGVNS. In DNA, the CDR3 is TGTGCCAGCAGTGAATTTCAGGGGGCCGGGTCACCCCTCCACTTT. It specifies CASSEFQGAGSPLHF. The full variable domain, completed using reference TRBV25-1 and TRBJ1-6, is EADIYQTPRYLVIGTGKKITLECSQTMGHDKMYWYQQDPGMELHLIHYSYGVNSTEKGDLSSESTVSRIRTEHFPLTLESARPSHTSQYLCASSEFQGAGSPLHFGNGTRLTVT.

With respect to this clone: At the DNA level, this CDR3 is encoded by other sequences in the same sample as well. The chain has TRBV5-1 and TRBJ2-2; no firm D call. The germline V and J ends were trimmed by 4 bases and 1 base, with 11 bases remaining between them. Germline V lookup: CDR1 SGHRS, CDR2 YFSETQ. CDR3 size: 15 residues. The CDR3 sequence: CASSPPGRNTGELFF. CDR3 nucleotide sequence: TGCGCCAGCAGCCCACCCGGGCGGAACACCGGGGAGCTGTTTTTT.

The chain employs TRBV7-2 and TRBJ2-6; maybe TRBD2 (5 bases). The CDR3 extends over 19 amino acids. Germline V gene sequence: CDR1 SGHTA, CDR2 FQGNSA. V was clipped by 6 bases and J by 0 bases, with 21 bases between them. CDR3 DNA: TGTGCCAGCAGTCCCCAAATACGGGAAAGTAGCTCTGGGGCCAACGTCCTGACTTTC. It codes for CASSPQIRESSSGANVLTF.

As DNA, the CDR3 is TGTGCCAGCTCACCTCGAGGACGGGGAGAAATCGTGTCGCCCCAGCATTTT. Its translation is CASSPRGRGEIVSPQHF. The rearrangement links TRBV18 to TRBJ1-5; D remains ambiguous. V was pared by 3 bases and J by 9 bases, with 24 bases between. The CDR3 spans 17 residues. Germline CDR1 KGHSH, CDR2 LQKENI. The variable domain in full, with the rest retrieved from reference TRBV18 and TRBJ1-5, is NAGVMQNPRHLVRRRGQEARLRCSPMKGHSHVYWYRQLPEEGLKFMVYLQKENIIDESGMPKERFSAEFPKEGPSILRIQQVVRGDSAAYFCASSPRGRGEIVSPQHFGDGTRLSIL.

The J gene is TRBJ2-1, the V gene TRBV7-2; the D gene is possibly TRBD2 (6 bases). V was shortened by 3 bases and J by 3 bases, with 12 bases between the two germline ends. Germline CDR1 is SGHTA and CDR2 is FQGNSA. The CDR3 covers 15 residues. The CDR3 bases are TGTGCCAGCAGCTTTACGGGGGTAGTCTACAATGAGCAGTTCTTC. Its translation: CASSFTGVVYNEQFF. Full variable domain (missing parts from reference TRBV7-2 and TRBJ2-1): GAGVSQSPSNKVTEKGKDVELRCDPISGHTALYWYRQSLGQGLEFLIYFQGNSAPDKSGLPSDRFSAERTGGSVSTLTIQRTQQEDSAVYLCASSFTGVVYNEQFFGPGTRLTVL.

The CDR3 sequence: CASSLAAGANVLTF. CDR3 nucleotide sequence: TGTGCCAGCAGCCTGGCGGCCGGGGCCAACGTCCTGACTTTC. J is TRBJ2-6 and V is TRBV14; D is ambiguous. The length of the CDR3 is 14 residues. The germline CDR1 and CDR2 sequences are SGHDN and FVKESK. Trimming cost V 4 bases and J 4 bases, with 8 bases left between them.

This chain joins TRBV30 and TRBJ2-1, with 9 bases aligning to TRBD2. Losses at the gene ends were 7 bases for V and 2 bases for J; bases not matched to a gene: 3. CDR3 length: 13 residues. Per the germline V gene, CDR1 is GTSNPN and CDR2 is SVGIG (reference sequence). The CDR3 DNA is TGTGCCTTAATAGCGGGAGCCTACAATGAGCAGTTCTTC. Its translation: CALIAGAYNEQFF. The entire variable domain, with the rest obtained from reference TRBV30 and TRBJ2-1, is as follows: SQTIHQWPATLVQPVGSPLSLECTVEGTSNPNLYWYRQAAGRGLQLLFYSVGIGQISSEVPQNLSASRPQDRQFILSSKKLLLSDSGFYLCALIAGAYNEQFFGPGTRLTVL.

The rearrangement joins TRBV4-3 to TRBJ2-1, with 10 bases matching TRBD2. The CDR3 totals 16 residues. Trimming at V came to 0 bases and at J to 5 bases, leaving 4 bases not matched to a gene. Germline CDR1 LGHNA, CDR2 YSLEER. CDR3: CASSQDNGLADNEQFF. For the CDR3, the DNA is TGCGCCAGCAGCCAAGATAACGGACTAGCGGACAATGAGCAGTTCTTC.

The rearrangement links TRBV7-3 to TRBJ1-6; 8 nucleotides align to TRBD1. The ends lost 2 bases at V and 7 bases at J; junction bases unmatched: 4. Per germline, CDR1 SGHTA and CDR2 FQGTGA. This CDR3 region has 15 residues. Here the CDR3 reads CASSLLRTGNSPLHF. DNA of the CDR3: TGTGCCAGCAGCTTATTGAGGACAGGGAATTCACCCCTCCACTTT.

The chain carries TRBV7-9 and TRBJ2-1, with 10 bases fitting TRBD2. Trimming cost V 5 bases and J 4 bases; bases outside gene matches: 5. Germline lookup yields CDR1 SEHNR and CDR2 FQNEAQ (reference sequence). This CDR3 spans 15 amino acids. The CDR3 DNA reads as TGTGCCAGCAGCAAGACTAGCGGGCAGTACAATGAGCAGTTCTTC. Its protein product is CASSKTSGQYNEQFF.

The chain has TRBV5-8 and TRBJ2-7; 13 nucleotides line up with TRBD2. This CDR3 is built from 16 residues. Germline V gene data show CDR1 as SGHTS and CDR2 as YDEGEE. The J segment lost 2 bases and the V segment lost 0 bases, leaving 2 bases of the junction unmatched. The CDR3 DNA sequence: TGTGCCAGCAGCTTGGCCGGGACTAGCGGGACCTACGAGCAGTACTTC. Protein product: CASSLAGTSGTYEQYF.

The chain joins TRBV5-1 to TRBJ2-6; D possibly corresponds to TRBD1 (6 bases). Per the germline V gene, CDR1 is SGHRS and CDR2 is YFSETQ. Trimming removed 4 bases from V and 3 bases from J, with 11 bases in between. The CDR3 length is 15 residues. The CDR3 nucleotides read TGCGCCAGCAGCCGGACAGTAGTTGGGGCCAACGTCCTGACTTTC. It specifies CASSRTVVGANVLTF.